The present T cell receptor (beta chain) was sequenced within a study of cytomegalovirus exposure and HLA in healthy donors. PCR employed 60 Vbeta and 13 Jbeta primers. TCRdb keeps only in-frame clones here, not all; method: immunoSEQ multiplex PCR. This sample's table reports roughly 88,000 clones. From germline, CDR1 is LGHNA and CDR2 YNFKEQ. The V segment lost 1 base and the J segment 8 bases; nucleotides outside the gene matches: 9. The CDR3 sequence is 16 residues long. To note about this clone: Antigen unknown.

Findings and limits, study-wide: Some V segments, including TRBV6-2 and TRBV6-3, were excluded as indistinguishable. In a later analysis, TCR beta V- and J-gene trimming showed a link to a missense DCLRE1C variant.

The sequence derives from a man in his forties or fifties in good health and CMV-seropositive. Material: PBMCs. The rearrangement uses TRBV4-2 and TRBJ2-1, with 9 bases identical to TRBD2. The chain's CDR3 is CASSQVLAGGPDEQFF. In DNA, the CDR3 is TGTGCCAGCAGCCAAGTGTTGGCGGGAGGGCCCGATGAGCAGTTCTTC.